This T cell receptor beta chain was identified during a study of cytomegalovirus exposure and HLA in healthy donors. Across the study: In a later analysis, the 100 to 150 validation repertoires were reported to have used the same platform as the approximately 700 first-cohort repertoires. Study results and caveats: High sensitivity and specificity were reportedly achieved when the classifier diagnosed cytomegalovirus status. Associated with cytomegalovirus, according to the listing, were around 170 TCR beta chains.

Assay: immunoSEQ multiplex PCR; the TCRdb copy retains only in-frame clones and omits some. The sample consists of around 94,000 clones, approximately 94% of them appearing once. The CDR3 length is 15 residues. Losses at the gene ends were 5 bases for V and 7 bases for J; bases not matched to a gene: 7. Germline values: CDR1 MNHNY, CDR2 SVGAGI (reference sequence). Comments on this clone: As yet, its antigen is unknown.

This clonotype originated in a woman younger than 35 in good health and CMV-seronegative. The source material was PBMCs. V is TRBV6-6 and J is TRBJ1-6, with TRBD1 identical over 8 bases. The CDR3 loop reads CASSPPGTGNSPLHF. For the CDR3, the DNA is TGTGCCAGCAGTCCCCCTGGGACAGGAAATTCACCCCTCCACTTT.